This T cell receptor beta chain was sequenced for a study of shared clonotypes between healthy human individuals. V lost 6 bases and J lost 5, with 14 bases in between. The CDR3 runs to 14 residues. The germline gives CDR1 LNHDA, CDR2 SQIVND (reference sequence). The data were produced by immunoSEQ multiplex PCR, yet TCRdb's version contains in-frame clones alone and is incomplete. This sample has nearly 750,000 clones, with over 55% found just once. The V gene is TRBV19, the J gene TRBJ2-1; D gene uncertain. This TCR derives from a woman between 25 and 40 years old in good health. Sample: memory CD4+ T cells sorted from blood. Subset meaning: CD45RA-negative fraction. The CDR3 spells CASRSLSQNNEQFF. Here the CDR3 DNA reads TGTGCCAGTAGGTCCCTCTCCCAAAACAATGAGCAGTTCTTC.